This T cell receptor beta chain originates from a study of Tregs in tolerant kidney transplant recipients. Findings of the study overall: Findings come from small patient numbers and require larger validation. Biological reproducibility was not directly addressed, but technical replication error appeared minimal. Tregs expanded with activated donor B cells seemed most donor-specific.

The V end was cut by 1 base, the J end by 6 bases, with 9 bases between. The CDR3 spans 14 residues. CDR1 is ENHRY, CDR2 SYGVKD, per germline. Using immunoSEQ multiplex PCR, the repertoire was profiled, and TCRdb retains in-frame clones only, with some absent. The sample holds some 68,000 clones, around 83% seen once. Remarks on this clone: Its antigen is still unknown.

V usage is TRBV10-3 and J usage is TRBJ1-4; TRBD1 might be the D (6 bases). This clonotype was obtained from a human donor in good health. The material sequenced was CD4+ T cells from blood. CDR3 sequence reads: CAISELGGDEKLFF. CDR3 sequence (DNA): TGTGCCATCAGTGAGTTAGGGGGGGATGAAAAACTGTTTTTT.